This T cell receptor (beta chain) was identified in a study of T cell changes during pregnancy in multiple sclerosis. Clones were sequenced by immunoSEQ multiplex PCR, and TCRdb holds only the in-frame ones, with some missing. The table shows tens of thousands of clones, with about nine tenths occurring only once. The sample here was peripheral blood, taken in the third trimester of pregnancy. The sequence was collected from a female donor in good health, enrolled as a control in a pregnancy study.

In nucleotides, the CDR3 is TGCGCCAGCAGCTTTCAGGCCCCAGCTAAGGGACAGCCCTCTGGGGCCAACGTCCTGACTTTC. Protein sequence: CASSFQAPAKGQPSGANVLTF. The chain combines TRBV5-1 with TRBJ2-6, with 7 bases that match TRBD1. From germline, CDR1 is SGHRS and CDR2 YFSETQ. The CDR3 loop spans 21 amino acids. Trimming took 2 bases from V and 0 from J; bases not matched to a gene: 17.